Shown below are 9 T cell receptor beta chains from a single sample sequenced in a study of shared clonotypes between healthy human individuals. The naive CD8 fraction comprised CD45RO-negative cells positively selected for CCR7 and excluded terminally differentiated effector memory CD45RA+ cells. TCRdb keeps only in-frame clones here, not all; method: immunoSEQ multiplex PCR. The repertoire has some 800,000 clones, roughly 92% of them found once; the top ten carry around 24%. Sequencing was performed on naive CD8+ T cells sorted from blood. The origin of the receptors is a young man in good health.

V is TRBV28 and J is TRBJ2-7, with 7 bases that match TRBD1. The V segment lost 3 bases and the J segment 2 bases; nucleotides outside the gene matches: 16. The germline gives CDR1 MDHEN, CDR2 SYDVKM. The CDR3 has 18 residues. The CDR3 loop reads CASSLVRDSVQGAYEQYF. Written as DNA, the CDR3 is TGTGCCAGCAGTTTGGTCCGGGACAGCGTCCAAGGCGCCTACGAGCAGTACTTC.

This clone was found once. The V call is TRBV27, the J call TRBJ2-7; 14 nucleotides match TRBD2. Per the germline V gene, CDR1 is MNHEY and CDR2 is SMNVEV (reference sequence). The trim removed 5 bases at V and 2 bases at J, leaving 11 bases unmatched. CDR3 length equals 18 residues. This chain's CDR3 is CASSPGTSGSWGAYEQYF. The CDR3 bases are TGTGCCAGCAGTCCCGGGACTAGCGGGAGTTGGGGCGCCTACGAGCAGTACTTC.

The chain carries TRBV27 and TRBJ1-4; no clear D. This CDR3 comprises 17 residues. Germline V gene data show CDR1 as MNHEY and CDR2 as SMNVEV (reference sequence). The CDR3 sequence: CAYQVWRFGDVNEKLFF. As DNA, the CDR3 is TGTGCTTACCAGGTGTGGAGGTTTGGCGATGTTAATGAAAAACTGTTTTTT.

The chain is built from TRBV27 and TRBJ1-5; D gene uncertain. Germline lookup yields CDR1 MNHEY and CDR2 SMNVEV (reference sequence). This CDR3 contains 14 residues. Trimming left V 3 bases short and J 7 bases short, with 13 bases between. CDR3 amino acids: CASSFGPMSQPQHF. The DNA for the CDR3 is TGTGCCAGCAGTTTCGGGCCGATGAGCCAGCCCCAGCATTTT.

V is TRBV9 and J is TRBJ2-3; weak D call: TRBD2 (5 bases). V was trimmed by 6 bases and J by 4 bases, leaving 15 bases between them. CDR1 is SGDLS, CDR2 YYNGEE, per germline. The CDR3 is 14 amino acids. The CDR3 here is CASNVNGLADTQYF. The DNA of the CDR3 is TGTGCCAGCAACGTCAATGGACTCGCAGATACGCAGTATTTT.

This clone was found once. The chain uses TRBV6-1 and TRBJ2-7; 8 positions agree with TRBD1. The CDR3 consists of 15 residues. Germline CDR1 is MNHNS and CDR2 is SASEGT. The trim removed 0 bases at V and 4 bases at J, leaving 5 bases unmatched. The CDR3 coding sequence is TGTGCCAGCAGTGAAGCGCCAGGGGGCTTGTACGAGCAGTACTTC. It is translated as CASSEAPGGLYEQYF.

V gene TRBV2 combines with J gene TRBJ2-1; D uncertain. Trimming took off 6 bases at V and 8 bases at J, with 11 bases between the two ends. The CDR3 contains 12 residues. CDR1 is SNHLY and CDR2 is FYNNEI in the germline V gene. The CDR3 nucleotides are TGTGCCAGCAGGAAGGTCTGGTATGAGCAGTTCTTC. Its translation: CASRKVWYEQFF.

The chain joins TRBV28 to TRBJ2-3, with D maybe TRBD2 (6 bases). Trimming removed 4 bases at V and 4 bases at J, with 15 bases between. The CDR3 is 15 amino acids. The V gene's germline CDR1 is MDHEN and CDR2 SYDVKM. CDR3 bases: TGTGCCAGCAGTTCTCCGGGAGCCACGGCAGATACGCAGTATTTT. Protein sequence: CASSSPGATADTQYF.

This chain connects TRBV5-4 to TRBJ2-5; the D gene is possibly TRBD2 (5 bases). The length of the CDR3 is 15 residues. Looked up from germline, CDR1 is SGHNT and CDR2 is YYREEE (reference sequence). Between the trimmed V and J ends, which lost 4 bases and 4 bases, there was a span of 17 bases. As DNA, the CDR3 is TGTGCCAGCAGCCCGGTGGGAAGCGGACTAGAGACCCAGTACTTC. It yields the protein CASSPVGSGLETQYF.